This TCR beta chain was sequenced during a study of spatial heterogeneity in lung cancer. This clonotype was counted only a few times. Little can be read into the size of this beta chain, an off-target read in a library designed for alpha chains. Specified time point: sample taken at primary tumor resection. Whole RNA came from tumor, nontumor lung or frozen PBMC and was sequenced without being sorted. Germline loops: CDR1 SGHRS, CDR2 YFSETQ. This CDR3 region has 16 residues. The J segment lost 2 bases and the V segment lost 6 bases, leaving 10 bases of the junction unmatched. Using its own MiXCR run on the 5' RACE reads, TCRdb lists one record per CDR3 protein. The sample carries about 240 distinct CDR3 sequences, 45% to 50% recorded once.

The sequences come from PBMCs, collected at surgery. The TCR originated in a male donor with early-stage non-small cell lung cancer. This chain joins TRBV5-1 and TRBJ2-3, with 9 bases matching TRBD1. CDR3 nucleotide sequence: TGCGCCAGCAACCGCCTACAGGGGGCGAACACAGATACGCAGTATTTT. Translation gives CASNRLQGANTDTQYF.